This T cell receptor beta chain appears in the sequencing data of a study of T-cell reconstitution after alpha-beta-depleted transplantation in children. Study results and caveats: Surviving recipient cells, namely T cells and thymic progenitors, were the source of high day-60 TCRbeta diversity in some patients. As was reported, about two months after transplant, alpha-beta T cells came from several hundred expanded graft clones. One year after transplant, T-cell counts and diversity came mostly from newly produced T cells.

Unique molecular identifiers were used in preparing the TCRbeta library. TCRdb re-analysed the PCR reads in MiXCR, keeping a single row per CDR3 protein. This sample has some 95,000 distinct CDR3 sequences, with 20% to 25% found just once. Germline-derived CDR1 and CDR2 are SGHRS and YFSETQ. V lost 0 bases, J lost 4 bases, and 17 bases lay in between. The CDR3 totals 17 residues. This clonotype occurred a few times. The target antigen is unknown. V gene TRBV5-1 combines with J gene TRBJ2-1; TRBD1 or TRBD2 may be the D gene (5 bases each). Specimen: PBMCs, collected before TCRalphabeta/CD19-depleted stem cell transplant. This TCR came from a boy aged 2-9 years with acute lymphoblastic leukemia, due to receive a stem cell transplant. CDR3 residues: CASSLGGRTWAYNEQFF. The DNA of the CDR3 is TGCGCCAGCAGCTTGGGGGGACGGACGTGGGCTTACAATGAGCAGTTCTTC.